The 20 T cell receptor beta chains below were found in one sample sequenced in a study of blood T cells in healthy people across ages. The use of a sample-barcoded 5' primer and a J-beta primer mix characterized a second PCR of roughly 7 to 11 cycles. TCRdb reprocessed the 5' RACE reads via MiXCR and lists one record per CDR3 protein. The sample includes some 750,000 distinct CDR3 sequences, 22% of them seen just once. The material sequenced was blood. Every receptor here comes from a man in his 70s in good health.

This rearrangement joins TRBV29-1 to TRBJ2-5; D gene ambiguous. V lost 5 bases to trimming and J lost 5 bases, with 9 bases between them. The CDR3 length is 11 residues. The V gene's germline CDR1 is SQVTM and CDR2 ANQGSEA. This CDR3 reads CSVQFLETQYF. The DNA for the CDR3 is TGCAGCGTTCAGTTTCTGGAGACCCAGTACTTC.

V usage is TRBV7-9 and J usage is TRBJ2-1; maybe TRBD1 (6 bases). CDR1 and CDR2 (germline): SEHNR, FQNEAQ (reference sequence). The ends were cut back, 1 base at V and 6 bases at J, with 25 bases in the middle. The CDR3 sequence is 19 residues long. CDR3 protein: CASSLGPVTGQYTGNEQFF. The CDR3 nucleotides are TGTGCCAGCAGCTTAGGGCCAGTAACAGGGCAATATACCGGCAATGAGCAGTTCTTC.

CDR3 bases: TGTGCCAGCAGCTTATTTGGCCCCGGGGACAATCAGCCCCAGCATTTT. Protein product: CASSLFGPGDNQPQHF. The gene calls are TRBV7-6 and TRBJ1-5; D is undetermined. Germline lookup yields CDR1 SGHVS and CDR2 FNYEAQ. V was clipped by 2 bases and J by 3 bases, with 14 bases between them. The CDR3 runs to 16 residues.

This clonotype was seen a handful of times. The chain couples TRBV5-1 to TRBJ2-2, with 9 bases that match TRBD1. CDR3 size: 15 residues. In germline, CDR1 is SGHRS, CDR2 YFSETQ. J was trimmed by 8 bases and V by 4 bases; bases with no gene match: 9. The CDR3 DNA sequence: TGCGCCAGCAGCCAGCAGGGACAGGGAAGAGGGGAGCTGTTTTTT. Translated: CASSQQGQGRGELFF.

The genes are TRBV5-6 and TRBJ2-3; 7 bases fit TRBD2. This CDR3 region has 15 residues. The J segment lost 0 bases and the V segment lost 3 bases, leaving 4 bases of the junction unmatched. Germline CDR1 reads SGHDT; CDR2 reads YYEEEE. CDR3 sequence reads: CASSWGTTSTDTQYF. The CDR3 nucleotides read TGTGCCAGCAGCTGGGGGACTACTAGCACAGATACGCAGTATTTT.

V is TRBV12-3 or TRBV12-4 and J is TRBJ1-5, with D maybe TRBD1 (5 bases). The CDR3 loop spans 15 amino acids. V was pared by 3 bases and J by 3 bases, with 12 bases between. CDR3 DNA sequence: TGTGCCAGCAGTTTTAGGGGCAGCCTCAATCAGCCCCAGCATTTT. Protein product: CASSFRGSLNQPQHF.

The V gene is TRBV6-2 or TRBV6-3, the J gene TRBJ2-1; D is uncertain. This CDR3 contains 12 residues. From germline, CDR1 is MNHEY and CDR2 SVGEGT. The ends were cut back, 5 bases at V and 12 bases at J, with 14 bases in the middle. The CDR3 region is CASSDPHYRQFF. For the CDR3, the DNA is TGTGCCAGCAGTGACCCTCATTACAGGCAGTTCTTC.

This clonotype was seen only a few times. The chain couples TRBV12-3 or TRBV12-4 to TRBJ2-5, with 12 bases identical to TRBD2. The CDR3 is 16 residues long. V lost 3 bases and J lost 2; bases outside the gene matches: 4. Here the CDR3 reads CASSLVLAGGQETQYF. The CDR3 DNA reads as TGTGCCAGCAGTTTGGTACTAGCGGGGGGACAAGAGACCCAGTACTTC.

Only a few counts were recorded for this clonotype. The chain recombines TRBV12-3 or TRBV12-4 with TRBJ1-5; possibly TRBD1 for D (5 bases). The V gene lost 5 bases and the J gene lost 1 base, with 15 bases spanning the gap. The CDR3 consists of 16 residues. The CDR3 DNA reads TGTGCCAGCAGTCAGGGACTTACTGAGAGCAATCAGCCCCAGCATTTT. Translating gives CASSQGLTESNQPQHF.

CDR3: CASMGGPSYEQYF. The CDR3 coding sequence is TGCGCCAGCATGGGCGGCCCCAGTTACGAGCAGTACTTC. The V call is TRBV5-1, the J call TRBJ2-1; D unclear. The J call is in doubt because the DNA end fits TRBJ2-7 better. The CDR3 is 13 residues long. In germline, CDR1 is SGHRS, CDR2 YFSETQ.

This clonotype has a handful of counts. The rearrangement joins TRBV6-1 to TRBJ1-1; D is perhaps TRBD1 (5 bases). This CDR3 comprises 14 residues. V was cut by 2 bases and J by 11 bases, with 18 bases left in between. Germline CDR1 MNHNS, CDR2 SASEGT. CDR3 sequence: CASSEPGTPGGAFF. In DNA form, the CDR3 reads TGTGCCAGCAGTGAACCAGGGACGCCCGGGGGGGCTTTCTTT.

This clonotype was detected many times. This sequence joins TRBV25-1 and TRBJ2-7; 7 nucleotides agree with TRBD1. Trimming removed 2 bases from V and 7 bases from J; junction bases left unmatched: 8. In germline, CDR1 is MGHDK, CDR2 SYGVNS. The CDR3 has 14 residues. CDR3 sequence (DNA): TGTGCCAGCAGTGAAGTCTGGGCAGGGGGTGAGCAGTACTTC. Its protein product is CASSEVWAGGEQYF.

The table lists this clonotype with a few counts. The gene calls are TRBV20-1 and TRBJ2-3, with D perhaps TRBD1 (5 bases). This CDR3 comprises 14 residues. Trimming shortened V by 0 bases and J by 3 bases, and 10 bases separated the two germline ends. CDR1 and CDR2 from the germline V gene are DFQATT and SNEGSKA (reference sequence). The CDR3 region is CSAREGQGTDTQYF. The DNA for the CDR3 is TGCAGTGCTAGAGAGGGTCAGGGAACAGATACGCAGTATTTT.

The chain recombines TRBV14 with TRBJ2-1, with D uncertain. The CDR3 runs to 13 residues. Germline-derived CDR1 and CDR2 are SGHDN and FVKESK. Deletions cut 0 bases from V and 8 bases from J, with 8 bases between. Here the CDR3 reads CASSQETVDEQFF. In DNA form, the CDR3 reads TGTGCCAGCAGCCAAGAGACGGTGGATGAGCAGTTCTTC.

The rearrangement links TRBV10-2 to TRBJ2-5; the match to TRBD1 covers 8 bases. CDR3 length: 17 residues. Unmatched junction bases numbered 9, after V lost 0 bases and J lost 3 bases. CDR1 and CDR2 (germline): WSHSY, SAAADI. The CDR3 DNA follows: TGCGCCAGCAGTGAGTCCTTGGACAGGGTCTCAAAAGAGACCCAGTACTTC. Translated, it gives CASSESLDRVSKETQYF.

On this clonotype itself: At one end the junction does not follow the germline gene, possibly because of a read error. The V and J genes are TRBV5-1 and TRBJ2-3; D uncertain. From germline, CDR1 is SGHRS and CDR2 YFSETQ. The CDR3 sequence is 14 residues long. The CDR3 nucleotides read TGCACCAGCAGCTTGGAACAGTTCACAGATACGCAGTATTTT. Its translation is CTSSLEQFTDTQYF.

This chain connects TRBV7-3 to TRBJ2-7; possibly TRBD2 for D (6 bases). This CDR3 is built from 15 residues. V gave up 0 bases and J gave up 2 bases, with 11 bases separating them. Germline V gene sequence: CDR1 SGHTA, CDR2 FQGTGA. CDR3 residues: CASSLTGDCPYEQYV. Here the CDR3 DNA reads TGTGCCAGCAGCTTAACTGGGGACTGCCCCTACGAGCAGTACGTC.

This clonotype was observed a few times. V gene TRBV20-1 combines with J gene TRBJ2-1, with 14 bases identical to TRBD2. This CDR3 is 17 amino acids long. The J segment lost 5 bases and the V segment lost 3 bases, leaving 9 bases of the junction unmatched. Germline-derived CDR1 and CDR2 are DFQATT and SNEGSKA (reference sequence). CDR3 nucleotide sequence: TGCAGTGCTAGGGGACTAGCGGGAGAGGTTGGTAACAATGAGCAGTTCTTC. Its protein product is CSARGLAGEVGNNEQFF.

V gene TRBV5-1 combines with J gene TRBJ1-2, with 8 bases lining up with TRBD1. CDR1 is SGHRS, CDR2 YFSETQ, per germline. The CDR3 covers 14 residues. After removal of 3 bases from V and 6 bases from J, the junction contained 7 bases not matched to a gene. CDR3 residues: CASSYGQGVDGYTF. In DNA, the CDR3 is TGCGCCAGCAGCTATGGACAGGGTGTTGATGGCTACACCTTC.

This clonotype was observed once. CDR3 sequence: CASSLGLLASGDIQYF. The CDR3 nucleotides read TGTGCCAGCAGCTTAGGTTTACTAGCTAGCGGGGACATTCAGTACTTC. This chain uses TRBV7-9 with TRBJ2-4; 9 bases align to TRBD2. Trimming removed 1 base from V and 8 bases from J; junction bases left unmatched: 9. CDR1 is SEHNR and CDR2 is FQNEAQ in the germline V gene (reference sequence). The CDR3 totals 16 residues.